The 27 T cell receptor beta chains below all came from one sample that was sequenced in a study of blood T cell repertoires in COVID-19. Libraries were prepared by immunoSEQ multiplex PCR; TCRdb keeps only in-frame clonotypes and omits some of them. The top ten hold about 2.7% of the sample, which has roughly 380,000 clones, approximately 84% seen once. The sample comprised PBMCs or T cells enriched from blood (not recorded which). The receptors stem from a woman aged 25 to 39 who had recovered from COVID-19.

V gene TRBV28 combines with J gene TRBJ2-4; TRBD1 matches 9 bases. This CDR3 is 19 amino acids long. V lost 5 bases and J lost 3; bases outside the gene matches: 17. Germline V gene sequence: CDR1 MDHEN, CDR2 SYDVKM. The CDR3: CASSTPGTGSEIGKNIQYF. The CDR3 DNA is TGTGCCAGCAGTACACCGGGGACAGGGAGCGAGATCGGCAAAAACATTCAGTACTTC. Combining the CDR3 with reference TRBV28 and TRBJ2-4 gives the whole variable domain DVKVTQSSRYLVKRTGEKVFLECVQDMDHENMFWYRQDPGLGLRLIYFSYDVKMKEKGDIPEGYSVSREKKERFSLILESASTNQTSMYLCASSTPGTGSEIGKNIQYFGAGTRLSVL.

The chain couples TRBV4-1 to TRBJ2-7; 8 nucleotides agree with TRBD2. The CDR3 sequence is 16 residues long. The V gene end was trimmed by 3 bases and the J gene end by 1 base; junction bases not matched to a gene: 8. The germline gives CDR1 MGHRA, CDR2 YSYEKL. The CDR3 is CASSQAIAGMSYEQYF. CDR3 bases: TGCGCCAGCAGCCAGGCTATAGCGGGAATGTCCTACGAGCAGTACTTC.

The V and J genes are TRBV28 and TRBJ2-7; D is uncertain. V was clipped by 6 bases and J by 4 bases, with 7 bases between them. Germline V gene sequence: CDR1 MDHEN, CDR2 SYDVKM. CDR3 size: 11 residues. CDR3 DNA: TGTGCCAGCAGCCAGTCATACGAGCAGTACTTC. Amino acids: CASSQSYEQYF.

V usage is TRBV12-3 or TRBV12-4 and J usage is TRBJ1-5, with D hard to call. V dropped 6 bases and J dropped 4 bases, with 7 bases sitting between them. This CDR3 has 12 amino acids. The CDR3 region is CASSLLNQPQHF. CDR3 nucleotide sequence: TGTGCCAGCAGCCTTCTGAATCAGCCCCAGCATTTT.

The chain is built from TRBV5-1 and TRBJ2-1; 7 bases fit TRBD1. After removal of 4 bases from V and 0 bases from J, the junction contained 7 bases not matched to a gene. Germline V lookup: CDR1 SGHRS, CDR2 YFSETQ. This CDR3 region has 16 residues. The CDR3, as DNA: TGCGCCAGCAGCCGGGACAGTCAGAGCTCCTACAATGAGCAGTTCTTC. This codes for CASSRDSQSSYNEQFF.

The chain carries TRBV19 and TRBJ2-1, with 8 bases fitting TRBD2. Trimming cost V 7 bases and J 4 bases; bases outside gene matches: 3. The CDR3 length is 13 residues. The germline V gene encodes CDR1 LNHDA and CDR2 SQIVND (reference sequence). The CDR3 nucleotides read TGTGCCAGTATGGCTAGCGGGTACAATGAGCAGTTCTTC. It translates to CASMASGYNEQFF.

The chain links TRBV6-6 to TRBJ1-1; D ambiguous. CDR3 length: 14 amino acids. Germline CDR1 MNHNY, CDR2 SVGAGI (reference sequence). V gave up 0 bases and J gave up 5 bases, with 10 bases separating them. The CDR3: CASSYSASGTEAFF. The CDR3 DNA is TGTGCCAGCAGTTACTCGGCTTCCGGGACTGAAGCTTTCTTT.

The rearrangement uses TRBV4-1 and TRBJ1-5; TRBD1 agrees at 7 bases. V shed 3 bases and J 4 bases; nucleotides not matched to a gene: 6. The CDR3 length is 15 residues. The germline V gene encodes CDR1 MGHRA and CDR2 YSYEKL. As DNA, the CDR3 is TGCGCCAGCAGCCAGGTGGGACAGTTAAATCAGCCCCAGCATTTT. It yields the protein CASSQVGQLNQPQHF.

The chain is built from TRBV6-5 and TRBJ1-1; D gene uncertain. The CDR3 contains 13 residues. Germline V CDR1 and CDR2: MNHEY, SVGAGI. V lost 2 bases to trimming and J lost 3 bases, with 7 bases between them. Written as DNA, the CDR3 is TGTGCCAGCAGTTACAGGCGGGACACTGAAGCTTTCTTT. Protein sequence: CASSYRRDTEAFF.

CDR3 sequence (DNA): TGTGCCAGCAGCTTTGGAGGACAGGGGGGAACAGATACGCAGTATTTT. Protein: CASSFGGQGGTDTQYF. This sequence joins TRBV7-3 and TRBJ2-3; 10 nucleotides line up with TRBD1. Losses at the gene ends were 3 bases for V and 3 bases for J; bases not matched to a gene: 6. Germline CDR1 and CDR2: SGHTA and FQGTGA. The CDR3 sequence is 16 residues long.

The chain joins TRBV5-6 to TRBJ2-7, with TRBD2 identical over 10 bases. From germline, CDR1 is SGHDT and CDR2 YYEEEE. V dropped 3 bases and J dropped 2; count of bases not matched to a gene: 17. The CDR3 is 19 residues long. CDR3 protein: CASSSYSRASGRLAYEQYF. For the CDR3, the DNA is TGTGCCAGCAGCTCGTATTCGAGGGCTAGCGGGAGACTCGCCTACGAGCAGTACTTC.

This clone was found once. The chain carries TRBV10-2 and TRBJ1-1; D is undetermined. The CDR3 runs to 14 residues. Trimming took 3 bases from V and 0 from J, leaving 8 bases between them. Germline V CDR1 and CDR2: WSHSY, SAAADI. DNA for the CDR3: TGCGCCAGCAGTGACCCCCGGGTGAACACTGAAGCTTTCTTT. Encoded protein: CASSDPRVNTEAFF.

The rearrangement uses TRBV11-2 and TRBJ2-3; a weak D match, TRBD2 (5 bases). From germline, CDR1 is SGHAT and CDR2 FQNNGV. Trimming took off 1 base at V and 3 bases at J, with 14 bases between the two ends. The CDR3 covers 16 residues. In DNA, the CDR3 is TGTGCCAGCAGCTTAGTGTTTCTAGCCGCGACAGATACGCAGTATTTT. Encoded protein: CASSLVFLAATDTQYF.

The J gene is TRBJ2-7, the V gene TRBV6-6, with a tentative D call TRBD2 (6 bases). V was trimmed by 6 bases and J by 3 bases, leaving 18 bases between them. Germline CDR1 is MNHNY and CDR2 is SVGAGI (reference sequence). CDR3 size: 15 residues. DNA of the CDR3: TGTGCCAGCAGCCCTATCAACGGGAGAAACTACGAGCAGTACTTC. Translation: CASSPINGRNYEQYF.

In DNA, the CDR3 is TGTGCCAGCACTCGGACAGTTGTTAATTCACCCCTCCACTTT. It specifies CASTRTVVNSPLHF. This rearrangement joins TRBV28 to TRBJ1-6; weak D call: TRBD1 (6 bases). CDR3 length equals 14 residues. The germline CDR1 and CDR2 sequences are MDHEN and SYDVKM. The V end lost 7 bases, the J end lost 6 bases, and 13 bases lay between the germline ends.

J is TRBJ2-3 and V is TRBV5-1, with 8 bases identical to TRBD1. V trimming: 0 bases; J trimming: 8 bases; junction bases outside the gene matches: 11. CDR1 SGHRS and CDR2 YFSETQ come from the germline V gene. The CDR3 covers 16 residues. In DNA form, the CDR3 reads TGCGCCAGCAGCTTGGGGGGACAGGAGCCAACGGGTACGCAGTATTTT. The encoded protein is CASSLGGQEPTGTQYF.

V usage is TRBV3-1 (or the pseudogene TRBV3-2) and J usage is TRBJ2-2, with D possibly being TRBD2 (6 bases). The V gene's germline CDR1 is LGHDT and CDR2 YNNKEL (reference sequence). This CDR3 is 16 amino acids long. The V end lost 1 base, the J end lost 2 bases, and 11 bases lay between the germline ends. In DNA form, the CDR3 reads TGTGCCAGCAGCCAAGTAGGGACTCCCAACACCGGGGAGCTGTTTTTT. Its translation: CASSQVGTPNTGELFF.

This chain uses TRBV30 with TRBJ1-3, with D hard to call. CDR3 size: 13 residues. The ends were cut back, 2 bases at V and 2 bases at J, with 7 bases in the middle. The V gene's germline CDR1 is GTSNPN and CDR2 SVGIG (reference sequence). The CDR3 spells CAWSRSTGNTIYF. CDR3 coding DNA: TGTGCCTGGAGTAGGAGTACTGGAAACACCATATATTTT.

The rearrangement joins TRBV3-1 (or the pseudogene TRBV3-2) to TRBJ2-3; the D gene is possibly TRBD1 (5 bases). From germline, CDR1 is LGHDT and CDR2 YNNKEL (reference sequence). The CDR3 sequence is 17 residues long. V lost 0 bases to trimming and J lost 4 bases, with 17 bases between them. The CDR3 sequence: CASSQETETIFADTQYF. The CDR3, as DNA: TGTGCCAGCAGCCAAGAGACAGAAACAATTTTCGCAGATACGCAGTATTTT.

The J gene is TRBJ1-1, the V gene TRBV4-1; D might be TRBD1 (5 bases). V dropped 0 bases and J dropped 1 base, with 15 bases sitting between them. Germline CDR1 reads MGHRA; CDR2 reads YSYEKL. CDR3 length: 17 residues. The chain's CDR3 is CASSQDSNRFGNTEAFF. The CDR3 bases are TGCGCCAGCAGCCAAGATTCTAACAGGTTTGGGAACACTGAAGCTTTCTTT.

This chain joins TRBV28 and TRBJ2-2; 10 bases fit TRBD2. CDR1 and CDR2 (germline): MDHEN, SYDVKM. There are 19 residues in the CDR3. With 4 bases clipped from V and 3 bases from J, the junction kept 14 bases outside the gene matches. The CDR3 DNA is TGTGCCAGCAGTTCAACTCGTGGTAGCGGGAGGTCGCACACCGGGGAGCTGTTTTTT. Translation: CASSSTRGSGRSHTGELFF.

This clone was recorded only once. The V call is TRBV12-3 or TRBV12-4, the J call TRBJ2-7; no definite D call. This CDR3 has 11 residues. The germline V and J ends were trimmed by 7 bases and 6 bases, with 10 bases remaining between them. The CDR3 DNA reads as TGTGCCAGCAATAGAGGATCCGAGCAGTACTTC. Translated, it gives CASNRGSEQYF.

The chain combines TRBV12-2 with TRBJ2-7; the table names TRBD2, a call not compared with the DNA. TRBV12-2 is a pseudogene locus. The CDR3 length is 13 residues. CDR3: CASRLNGSYEQYF. The DNA for the CDR3 is TGTGCAAGTCGCTTAAACGGCTCCTACGAGCAGTACTTC.

The rearrangement links TRBV19 to TRBJ1-2, with unresolved D. The V gene lost 7 bases and the J gene lost 3 bases, with 18 bases spanning the gap. This CDR3 is 15 amino acids long. In germline, CDR1 is LNHDA, CDR2 SQIVND (reference sequence). CDR3 residues: CASIPSLGRDYGYTF. The CDR3 nucleotides read TGTGCCAGTATCCCTTCGCTTGGGAGGGACTATGGCTACACCTTC.

This rearrangement joins TRBV12-2 to TRBJ1-5; the listed D gene, TRBD1, was not tested against the DNA. TRBV12-2 is marked as a pseudogene. The CDR3 spans 15 residues. CDR3 loop: CASRLDRDSNQPQHF. DNA of the CDR3: TGTGCAAGTCGTCTGGACAGGGATAGCAATCAGCCCCAGCATTTT.

The DNA of the CDR3 is TGTGCCAGCACCGACGGCGGGGGGCATACGGGCCAGCAGTACTTC. Protein: CASTDGGGHTGQQYF. The rearrangement uses TRBV5-4 and TRBJ2-7; 8 bases align to TRBD2. The CDR3 has 15 residues. Germline CDR1 reads SGHNT; CDR2 reads YYREEE (reference sequence). V was pared by 6 bases and J by 8 bases, with 16 bases of the junction left unmatched.

The CDR3 DNA follows: TGTGCCAGTAGTATGCAACAGGGCTATGGCTACACCTTC. Its translation is CASSMQQGYGYTF. The chain has TRBV19 and TRBJ1-2; D perhaps matches TRBD1 (6 bases). The CDR3 is 13 residues long. Trimming cost V 3 bases and J 4 bases, with 9 bases left between them. From germline, CDR1 is LNHDA and CDR2 SQIVND (reference sequence).